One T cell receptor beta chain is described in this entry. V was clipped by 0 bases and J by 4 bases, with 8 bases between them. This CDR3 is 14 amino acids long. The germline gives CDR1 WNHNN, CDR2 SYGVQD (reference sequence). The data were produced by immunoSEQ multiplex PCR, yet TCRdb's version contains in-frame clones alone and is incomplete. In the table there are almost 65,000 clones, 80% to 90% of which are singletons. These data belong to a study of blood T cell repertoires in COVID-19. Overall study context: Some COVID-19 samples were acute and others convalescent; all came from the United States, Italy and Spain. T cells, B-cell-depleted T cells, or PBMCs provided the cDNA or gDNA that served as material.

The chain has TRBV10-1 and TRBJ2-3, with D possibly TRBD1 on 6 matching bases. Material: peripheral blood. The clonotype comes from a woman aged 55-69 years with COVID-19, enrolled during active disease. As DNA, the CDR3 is TGCGCCAGCAGTGAGTCGGCAGGGGCAGATACGCAGTATTTT. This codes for CASSESAGADTQYF.